A selection of T cell receptor beta chains follows, all from one sample in a study of CD8 T cells in ankylosing spondylitis. TCRdb redid the calling of the 5' RACE reads with MiXCR, one entry per CDR3 protein. The sample lists about 450,000 distinct CDR3 sequences, around 26% occurring once. Sequenced material: blood, either unsorted or a sorted T cell fraction (not recorded which). These receptors all stem from a male donor with ankylosing spondylitis. Each CDR3 is given with its conserved first and last residue. A D gene is named only where the DNA matches it firmly.

cdr3_length: 18
j_call: TRBJ2-1
v_call: TRBV5-1
d_call: NA
cdr3_aa: CASSLRLLGGSSYNEQFF

cdr3_length: 12
j_call: TRBJ2-5
v_call: TRBV20-1
d_call: NA
cdr3_aa: CSASVNQETQYF

cdr3_length: 13
j_call: TRBJ1-1
v_call: TRBV12-3/TRBV12-4
d_call: NA
cdr3_aa: CASSLERYAGAFF

cdr3_length: 15
j_call: TRBJ2-1
v_call: TRBV3-1
d_call: TRBD1
cdr3_aa: CASSLLPGTGNEQFF

cdr3_length: 17
j_call: TRBJ2-1
v_call: TRBV11-2
d_call: TRBD1
cdr3_aa: CASSPQGAASSYNEQFF

cdr3_length: 14
j_call: TRBJ2-5
v_call: TRBV21-1
d_call: NA
cdr3_aa: CASSKLLGQETQYF

cdr3_length: 13
j_call: TRBJ1-2
v_call: TRBV27
d_call: NA
cdr3_aa: CASSQGWGYGYTF

cdr3_length: 14
j_call: TRBJ2-3
v_call: TRBV20-1
d_call: NA
cdr3_aa: CSAQKVISTDTQYF

cdr3_length: 15
j_call: TRBJ1-6
v_call: TRBV15
d_call: NA
cdr3_aa: CATSRGGDGGSPLHF

cdr3_length: 13
j_call: TRBJ2-5
v_call: TRBV5-5
d_call: TRBD1
cdr3_aa: CASSTPDRVDQYF

cdr3_length: 13
j_call: TRBJ1-5
v_call: TRBV12-3/TRBV12-4
d_call: NA
cdr3_aa: CASSLWGSRPQHF

cdr3_length: 16
j_call: TRBJ2-3
v_call: TRBV6-5
d_call: NA
cdr3_aa: CASSYSRSYNTDTQYF

cdr3_length: 14
j_call: TRBJ1-1
v_call: TRBV4-1
d_call: NA
cdr3_aa: CASSRDYPLDGAFF

cdr3_length: 14
j_call: TRBJ2-1
v_call: TRBV7-2
d_call: TRBD2
cdr3_aa: CASSLAGVSNEQFF

cdr3_length: 15
j_call: TRBJ2-2
v_call: TRBV29-1
d_call: TRBD2
cdr3_aa: CSVGTSGTLTGELFF

cdr3_length: 16
j_call: TRBJ2-7
v_call: TRBV7-9
d_call: TRBD2
cdr3_aa: CASSQRGTSGLYEQYF

cdr3_length: 15
j_call: TRBJ2-7
v_call: TRBV3-1
d_call: NA
cdr3_aa: CASSQERLLIHEQYF

cdr3_length: 16
j_call: TRBJ2-1
v_call: TRBV11-2
d_call: TRBD1
cdr3_aa: CASSLAVRTGVDEQFF

cdr3_length: 17
j_call: TRBJ2-1
v_call: TRBV29-1
d_call: TRBD2
cdr3_aa: CSVLGGRATSSYNEQFF

cdr3_length: 16
j_call: TRBJ1-6
v_call: TRBV10-3
d_call: TRBD1
cdr3_aa: CAISEEAGQGASPLHF

cdr3_length: 13
j_call: TRBJ1-1
v_call: TRBV7-9
d_call: NA
cdr3_aa: CASSRDTNSEAFF

cdr3_length: 14
j_call: TRBJ2-3
v_call: TRBV11-2
d_call: NA
cdr3_aa: CASSLDPMGTTQYF

cdr3_length: 14
j_call: TRBJ2-3
v_call: TRBV2
d_call: TRBD1
cdr3_aa: CASGQGFSTDTQYF

cdr3_length: 17
j_call: TRBJ2-6
v_call: TRBV24-1
d_call: TRBD1
cdr3_aa: CATSDSTGASGANVLTF

cdr3_length: 12
j_call: TRBJ1-2
v_call: TRBV20-1
d_call: TRBD1
cdr3_aa: CSIGQGYYGYTF

cdr3_length: 16
j_call: TRBJ2-3
v_call: TRBV5-6
d_call: TRBD1
cdr3_aa: CASSYRLDRERNTQYF

cdr3_length: 15
j_call: TRBJ2-3
v_call: TRBV20-1
d_call: NA
cdr3_aa: CSASPGTRAADTQYF

cdr3_length: 12
j_call: TRBJ2-7
v_call: TRBV7-8
d_call: NA
cdr3_aa: CASSAASAEQYF

cdr3_length: 15
j_call: TRBJ1-2
v_call: TRBV6-1
d_call: TRBD1
cdr3_aa: CASSETAGGGYGYTF

cdr3_length: 18
j_call: TRBJ1-5
v_call: TRBV4-2
d_call: NA
cdr3_aa: CASSQDKGGLDSNQPQHF

cdr3_length: 16
j_call: TRBJ2-4
v_call: TRBV6-1
d_call: NA
cdr3_aa: CASSDSGPLGKNIQYF

cdr3_length: 13
j_call: TRBJ2-3
v_call: TRBV11-2
d_call: NA
cdr3_aa: CASSTYSTDTQYF

cdr3_length: 13
j_call: TRBJ2-7
v_call: TRBV12-3/TRBV12-4
d_call: NA
cdr3_aa: CASRLSQAGEQYF

cdr3_length: 12
j_call: TRBJ1-4
v_call: TRBV21-1
d_call: NA
cdr3_aa: CAAGVTNEKLFF